The 15 T cell receptor beta chains presented below share a single source sample, sequenced in a study of cytomegalovirus exposure and HLA in healthy donors. The PCR had 60 Vbeta and 13 Jbeta primers. Sequencing was performed with immunoSEQ multiplex PCR; in TCRdb, only in-frame clones are kept and a portion is missing. The sample holds 35,000 to 55,000 clones; 60% to 85% are singletons and the top ten take roughly 1.5%. Sequencing used PBMCs. These receptors were collected from a man aged 30-40 years in good health and CMV-seronegative.

The chain is built from TRBV18 and TRBJ1-1, with a weak D call TRBD1 (6 bases). Germline V CDR1 and CDR2: KGHSH, LQKENI. Trimming removed 3 bases at V and 4 bases at J, with 21 bases between. The CDR3 loop spans 17 amino acids. The CDR3 loop is CASSPLLPGGAATEAFF. CDR3 in DNA: TGTGCCAGCTCACCCCTTCTACCGGGGGGGGCGGCCACTGAAGCTTTCTTT. Using reference TRBV18 and TRBJ1-1 for the parts outside the CDR3, the full variable domain is NAGVMQNPRHLVRRRGQEARLRCSPMKGHSHVYWYRQLPEEGLKFMVYLQKENIIDESGMPKERFSAEFPKEGPSILRIQQVVRGDSAAYFCASSPLLPGGAATEAFFGQGTRLTVV.

This rearrangement joins TRBV28 to TRBJ1-3, with a tentative D call TRBD1 (5 bases). This CDR3 has 15 residues. V dropped 3 bases and J dropped 1 base, with 10 bases sitting between them. Germline CDR1 is MDHEN and CDR2 is SYDVKM. CDR3 protein: CASSLDGGSGNTIYF. DNA of the CDR3: TGTGCCAGCAGTTTGGACGGGGGGTCTGGAAACACCATATATTTT.

The sample holds a few counts of this clone. The gene calls are TRBV4-2 and TRBJ2-7; 13 nucleotides align to TRBD2. Per the germline V gene, CDR1 is LGHNA and CDR2 is YNFKEQ. V lost 3 bases and J lost 7; bases outside the gene matches: 3. The CDR3 length is 14 residues. CDR3 DNA sequence: TGTGCCAGCAGCCACGGACTAGCGGGAGTTGAGCAGTACTTC. Translated: CASSHGLAGVEQYF.

The chain carries TRBV11-3 and TRBJ1-1; D is undetermined. The V and J ends lost 1 base and 6 bases respectively, with 12 bases between them. In germline, CDR1 is SGHNT, CDR2 YENEEA. The CDR3 covers 14 residues. The CDR3 nucleotides are TGTGCCAGCAGCTTAGGGTTGGCAACCTCTGAAGCTTTCTTT. It translates to CASSLGLATSEAFF.

Points on this clone: Other DNA sequences in this sample translate to the same CDR3. The rearrangement joins TRBV7-2 to TRBJ1-4; D is possibly TRBD1 (6 bases). V shed 5 bases and J shed 8 bases, with 9 bases lying between them. The germline gives CDR1 SGHTA, CDR2 FQGNSA. The CDR3 sequence is 12 residues long. The CDR3 bases are TGTGCCAGCAGCCCGCAGGGGGAAAAACTGTTTTTT. It encodes CASSPQGEKLFF.

The CDR3 region is CASSQEGGGRAGELFF. The CDR3 DNA sequence: TGCGCCAGCAGCCAAGAAGGGGGGGGGCGGGCCGGGGAGCTGTTTTTT. The chain links TRBV4-3 to TRBJ2-2; possibly TRBD2 for D (7 bases). The CDR3 is 16 residues long. CDR1 and CDR2 (germline): LGHNA, YSLEER. Trimming removed 0 bases at V and 6 bases at J, with 14 bases between.

The rearrangement uses TRBV29-1 and TRBJ2-7; TRBD2 aligns across 7 bases. The CDR3 totals 14 residues. Germline CDR1 SQVTM, CDR2 ANQGSEA. J gave up 1 base and V 4 bases, and 7 bases lay outside the gene matches. CDR3: CSVAGGPLSYEQYF. CDR3 nucleotides: TGCAGCGTTGCGGGGGGTCCCTTATCCTACGAGCAGTACTTC.

This chain links TRBV10-1 with TRBJ2-5; 10 bases align to TRBD1. Germline values: CDR1 WNHNN, CDR2 SYGVQD (reference sequence). This CDR3 is 14 amino acids long. V shed 4 bases, J shed 5 bases, and the junction held 4 bases outside the gene matches. CDR3 protein: CASSAGTGVETQYF. CDR3 coding DNA: TGCGCCAGCAGTGCCGGGACAGGGGTGGAGACCCAGTACTTC.

CDR3 region: CASSQDLGPPGTQYF. The CDR3 DNA reads as TGCGCCAGCAGCCAAGATTTGGGTCCTCCGGGTACGCAGTATTTT. The chain combines TRBV4-3 with TRBJ2-3; D is ambiguous. V was cut by 0 bases and J by 8 bases, with 15 bases left in between. Germline lookup yields CDR1 LGHNA and CDR2 YSLEER. CDR3 length: 15 residues.

In DNA, the CDR3 is TGTGCCAGCAGCTTGTGGGACTACTATAGCAATCAGCCCCAGCATTTT. Its translation: CASSLWDYYSNQPQHF. V gene TRBV5-8 combines with J gene TRBJ1-5; D might be TRBD1 (5 bases). The CDR3 sequence is 16 residues long. Trimming shortened V by 1 base and J by 0 bases, and 11 bases separated the two germline ends. Germline CDR1 SGHTS, CDR2 YDEGEE.

This chain joins TRBV7-2 and TRBJ2-7; 7 nucleotides match TRBD1. J gave up 2 bases and V 7 bases, and 8 bases lay outside the gene matches. Germline V gives CDR1 SGHTA, CDR2 FQGNSA. The CDR3 runs 14 residues. This chain's CDR3 is CASNKTGRTYEQYF. As DNA, the CDR3 is TGTGCCAGCAACAAGACAGGGCGTACCTACGAGCAGTACTTC.

This clone was seen just once. V is TRBV4-1 and J is TRBJ2-5; 9 bases are a match to TRBD1. Gene TRBJ2-7 matches the end of the DNA better, so the J call may be wrong. Germline V gene sequence: CDR1 MGHRA, CDR2 YSYEKL. CDR3 length: 14 amino acids. The CDR3 sequence is CASSLDRGPYEQYF. In DNA form, the CDR3 reads TGCGCCAGCAGCCTGGACAGGGGTCCCTACGAGCAGTACTTC.

The gene calls are TRBV4-2 and TRBJ1-6; D unclear. CDR3 length: 13 residues. V gave up 0 bases and J gave up 12 bases, with 9 bases separating them. Germline CDR1 and CDR2: LGHNA and YNFKEQ. The CDR3 DNA reads as TGTGCCAGCAGCCAAGAGGCCGGAGGACCCCTCCACTTT. Translation: CASSQEAGGPLHF.

As concerns this clone: The junction does not match germline at one end; this may be a read error. The chain joins TRBV7-9 to TRBJ1-2, with D unresolved. Germline V lookup: CDR1 SEHNR, CDR2 FQNEAQ (reference sequence). This CDR3 has 12 residues. CDR3 in DNA: TGTTCCAGCAGCTTAGGGCACTATGGCTACACCTTC. This encodes CSSSLGHYGYTF.

In this sample, this clone turned up once. The rearrangement joins TRBV7-8 to TRBJ2-5; 16 nucleotides align to TRBD2. Germline V gene data show CDR1 as SGHVS and CDR2 as FQNEAQ. V lost 5 bases to trimming and J lost 5 bases; unmatched junction nucleotides: 8. This CDR3 region has 17 residues. The DNA of the CDR3 is TGTGCCAGCAGCCCGGGACTAGCGGGAGGGCCGGGGGAGACCCAGTACTTC. Encoded protein: CASSPGLAGGPGETQYF.